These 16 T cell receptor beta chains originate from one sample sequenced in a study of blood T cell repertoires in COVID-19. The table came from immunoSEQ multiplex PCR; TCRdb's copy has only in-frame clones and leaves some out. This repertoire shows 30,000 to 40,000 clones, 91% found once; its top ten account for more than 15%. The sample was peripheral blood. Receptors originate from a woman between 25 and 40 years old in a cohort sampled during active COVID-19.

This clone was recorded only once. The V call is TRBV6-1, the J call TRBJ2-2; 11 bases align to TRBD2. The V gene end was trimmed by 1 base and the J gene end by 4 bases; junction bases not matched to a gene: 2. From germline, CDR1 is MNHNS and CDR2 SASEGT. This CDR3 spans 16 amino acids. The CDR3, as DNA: TGTGCCAGCAGTGAAGTAGCGGGAGGGCCCACCGGGGAGCTGTTTTTT. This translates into CASSEVAGGPTGELFF.

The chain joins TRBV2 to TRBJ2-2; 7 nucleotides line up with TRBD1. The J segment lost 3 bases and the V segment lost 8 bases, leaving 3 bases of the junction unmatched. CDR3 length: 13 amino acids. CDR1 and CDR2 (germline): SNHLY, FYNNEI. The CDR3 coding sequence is TGTGCCAGCCGGGACAGATACACCGGGGAGCTGTTTTTT. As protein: CASRDRYTGELFF.

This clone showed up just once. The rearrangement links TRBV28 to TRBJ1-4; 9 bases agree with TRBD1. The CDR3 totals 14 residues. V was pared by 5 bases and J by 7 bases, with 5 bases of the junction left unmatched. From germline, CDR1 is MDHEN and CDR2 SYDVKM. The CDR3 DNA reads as TGTGCCAGCAGTACAGGGGGCGAGGGTGAAAAACTGTTTTTT. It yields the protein CASSTGGEGEKLFF.

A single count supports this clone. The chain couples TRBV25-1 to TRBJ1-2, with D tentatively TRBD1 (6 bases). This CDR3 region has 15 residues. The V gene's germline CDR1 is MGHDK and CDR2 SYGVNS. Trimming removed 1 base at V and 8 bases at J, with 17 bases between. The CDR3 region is CASSEFTGPIGGYTF. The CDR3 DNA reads TGTGCCAGCAGTGAATTTACAGGGCCAATTGGGGGCTACACCTTC.

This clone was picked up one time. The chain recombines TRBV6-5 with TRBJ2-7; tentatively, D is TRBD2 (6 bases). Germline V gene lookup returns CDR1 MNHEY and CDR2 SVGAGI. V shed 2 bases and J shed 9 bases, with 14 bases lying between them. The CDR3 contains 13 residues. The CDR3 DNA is TGTGCCAGCAGTTACAGGCGGGGAGACGGGCAGTACTTC. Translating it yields CASSYRRGDGQYF.

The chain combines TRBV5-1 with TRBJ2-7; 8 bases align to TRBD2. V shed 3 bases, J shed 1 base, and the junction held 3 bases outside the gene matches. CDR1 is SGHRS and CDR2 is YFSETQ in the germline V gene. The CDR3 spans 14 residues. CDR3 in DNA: TGCGCCAGCAGCTCCGTAGCGGGGTCCTACGAGCAGTACTTC. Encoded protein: CASSSVAGSYEQYF.

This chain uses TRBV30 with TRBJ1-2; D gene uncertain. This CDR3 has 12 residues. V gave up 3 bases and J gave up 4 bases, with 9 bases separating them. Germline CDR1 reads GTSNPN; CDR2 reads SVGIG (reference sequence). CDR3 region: CAWSHGLYGYTF. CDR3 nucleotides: TGTGCCTGGAGCCACGGACTCTATGGCTACACCTTC.

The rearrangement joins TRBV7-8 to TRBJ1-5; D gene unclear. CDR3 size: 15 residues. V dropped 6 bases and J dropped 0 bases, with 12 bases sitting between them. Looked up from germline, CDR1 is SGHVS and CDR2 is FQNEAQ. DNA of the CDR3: TGTGCCAGCAGGGCAGAAAATCTTAGCAATCAGCCCCAGCATTTT. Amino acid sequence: CASRAENLSNQPQHF.

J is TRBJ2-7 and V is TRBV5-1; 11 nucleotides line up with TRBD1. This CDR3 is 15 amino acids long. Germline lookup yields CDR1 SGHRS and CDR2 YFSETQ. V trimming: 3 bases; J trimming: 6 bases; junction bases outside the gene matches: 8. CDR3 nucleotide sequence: TGCGCCAGCAGCTGGATGGACAGGGGGCTTGGCGAGCAGTACTTC. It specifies CASSWMDRGLGEQYF.

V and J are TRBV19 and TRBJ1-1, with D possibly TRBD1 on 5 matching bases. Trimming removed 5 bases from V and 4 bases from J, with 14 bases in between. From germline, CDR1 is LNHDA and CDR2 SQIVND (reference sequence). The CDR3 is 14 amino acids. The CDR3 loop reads CASSSQIGATEAFF. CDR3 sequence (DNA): TGTGCCAGTAGTTCCCAGATTGGGGCCACTGAAGCTTTCTTT.

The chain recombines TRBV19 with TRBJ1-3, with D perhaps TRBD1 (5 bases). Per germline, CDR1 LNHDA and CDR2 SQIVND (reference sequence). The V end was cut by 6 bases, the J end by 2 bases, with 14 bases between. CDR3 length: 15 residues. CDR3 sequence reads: CASSRLGDPGNTIYF. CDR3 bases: TGTGCCAGTAGCCGCCTAGGGGATCCTGGAAACACCATATATTTT.

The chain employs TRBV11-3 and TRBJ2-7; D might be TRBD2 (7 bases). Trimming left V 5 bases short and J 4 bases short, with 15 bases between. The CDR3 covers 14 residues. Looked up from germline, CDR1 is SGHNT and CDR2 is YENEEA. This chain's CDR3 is CASSRGGGRYEQYF. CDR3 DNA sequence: TGTGCCAGCAGCCGTGGGGGGGGCAGATACGAGCAGTACTTC.

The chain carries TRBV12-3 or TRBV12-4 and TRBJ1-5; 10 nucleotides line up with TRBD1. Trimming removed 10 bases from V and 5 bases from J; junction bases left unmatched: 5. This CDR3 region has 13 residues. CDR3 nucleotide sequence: TGTGCCACCGGGACAGGGGAATATCAGCCCCAGCATTTT. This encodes CATGTGEYQPQHF.

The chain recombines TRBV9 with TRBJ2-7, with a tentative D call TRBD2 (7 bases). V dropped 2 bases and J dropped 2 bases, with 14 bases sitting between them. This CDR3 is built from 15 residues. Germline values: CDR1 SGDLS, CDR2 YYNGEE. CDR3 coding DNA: TGTGCCAGCAGCGTGGGAGGGGGTACCGCCTACGAGCAGTACTTC. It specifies CASSVGGGTAYEQYF.

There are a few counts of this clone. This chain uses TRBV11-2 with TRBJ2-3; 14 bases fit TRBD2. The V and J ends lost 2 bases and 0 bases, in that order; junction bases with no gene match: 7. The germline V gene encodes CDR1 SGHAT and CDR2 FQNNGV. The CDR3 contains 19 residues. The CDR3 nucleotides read TGTGCCAGCAGCTTACTGGGACTAGCGGGAGTTAGGAGCACAGATACGCAGTATTTT. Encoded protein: CASSLLGLAGVRSTDTQYF.

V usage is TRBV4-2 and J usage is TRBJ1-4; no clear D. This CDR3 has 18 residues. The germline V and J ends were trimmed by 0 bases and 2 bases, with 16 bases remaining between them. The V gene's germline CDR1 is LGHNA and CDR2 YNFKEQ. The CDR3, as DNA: TGTGCCAGCAGCCAAGATCTAGACCCCAGAGGGACTAATGAAAAACTGTTTTTT. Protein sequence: CASSQDLDPRGTNEKLFF.